These 26 T cell receptor beta chains originate from one sample sequenced in a study of blood T cells in healthy people across ages. A second PCR of 7 to 11 cycles used a sample-barcoded 5' primer and a J-beta primer mix. TCRdb recomputed calls from the 5' RACE reads with MiXCR, one row per CDR3 protein. Of about 730,000 distinct CDR3 sequences detected, 40% to 45% appear once; the ten largest clones hold around 20%. Material for sequencing was blood. The receptors were gathered from a woman aged 55-69 years in good health.

CDR3 coding DNA: TGCAGCGTTGACCAGGCGGGGAACGGGCGGTATGGCTACACCTTC. Its translation is CSVDQAGNGRYGYTF. The chain is built from TRBV29-1 and TRBJ1-2; no clear D gene. Germline V gene lookup returns CDR1 SQVTM and CDR2 ANQGSEA. Trimming removed 3 bases at V and 5 bases at J, with 19 bases between. This CDR3 comprises 15 residues.

The CDR3 DNA reads TGCAGCGTTCGAGGACAGCCGGAGACCCAGTACTTC. It yields the protein CSVRGQPETQYF. V usage is TRBV29-1 and J usage is TRBJ2-5; a weak D match, TRBD1 (6 bases). The CDR3 has 12 residues. Per germline, CDR1 SQVTM and CDR2 ANQGSEA. V was cut by 5 bases and J by 5 bases, with 12 bases left in between.

J is TRBJ2-4 and V is TRBV27; 11 positions match TRBD2. TRBJ2-7 matches the DNA end more closely, so the J call is doubtful. CDR3 length: 14 residues. Per the germline V gene, CDR1 is MNHEY and CDR2 is SMNVEV (reference sequence). The CDR3: CASSTIAGGDEQYF. The CDR3 region has the DNA TGTGCCAGCAGTACGATAGCGGGAGGGGACGAGCAGTACTTC.

The J gene is TRBJ2-5, the V gene TRBV7-2; D tentatively fits TRBD1 or TRBD2 (5 bases each). Germline V CDR1 and CDR2: SGHTA, FQGNSA. CDR3 length: 14 residues. V was pared by 5 bases and J by 11 bases, with 21 bases between. Here the CDR3 reads CASSARDPYNEQYF. In DNA, the CDR3 is TGTGCCAGCAGCGCCCGGGACCCCTACAATGAGCAGTACTTC.

This clonotype was seen more than once but under ten times. This chain links TRBV3-1 with TRBJ2-1, with 8 bases aligning to TRBD1. This CDR3 is built from 17 residues. Trimming at V came to 1 base and at J to 5 bases, leaving 10 bases not matched to a gene. CDR1 is LGHDT and CDR2 is YNNKEL in the germline V gene (reference sequence). CDR3 sequence: CASSQGSRGLLDNEQFF. CDR3 in DNA: TGTGCCAGCAGCCAAGGCTCCAGGGGGCTACTGGACAATGAGCAGTTCTTC.

The chain joins TRBV7-8 to TRBJ2-7, with D tentatively TRBD2 (7 bases). CDR1 and CDR2 (germline): SGHVS, FQNEAQ. V shed 5 bases and J shed 5 bases, with 19 bases lying between them. This CDR3 spans 15 amino acids. CDR3 sequence reads: CASSPEGGARNEQYF. In DNA form, the CDR3 reads TGTGCCAGCAGCCCCGAGGGGGGGGCGCGAAACGAGCAGTACTTC.

This clonotype was detected many times. The V call is TRBV7-9, the J call TRBJ1-6; D is perhaps TRBD1 (5 bases). Per germline, CDR1 SEHNR and CDR2 FQNEAQ (reference sequence). The CDR3 is 16 residues long. V was shortened by 2 bases and J by 6 bases, with 14 bases between the two germline ends. CDR3 in amino acids: CASSLNEGAGNSPLHF. DNA of the CDR3: TGTGCCAGCAGCTTAAATGAAGGGGCTGGTAATTCACCCCTCCACTTT.

The chain has TRBV11-2 and TRBJ2-5, with 11 bases identical to TRBD2. Germline V gene sequence: CDR1 SGHAT, CDR2 FQNNGV. Trimming cost V 3 bases and J 11 bases; bases outside gene matches: 11. The CDR3 consists of 15 residues. CDR3 sequence: CASSFGTSGSGEQYF. As DNA, the CDR3 is TGTGCCAGCAGCTTCGGGACTAGCGGTAGTGGGGAGCAGTACTTC.

V and J are TRBV7-8 and TRBJ2-2; 9 positions match TRBD2. CDR1 and CDR2 (germline): SGHVS, FQNEAQ. The V gene end was trimmed by 7 bases and the J gene end by 5 bases; junction bases not matched to a gene: 8. The CDR3 contains 15 residues. CDR3 DNA: TGTGCCAGCATTAGAGCGGGAGGCAATACCGGGGAGCTGTTTTTT. Translated, it gives CASIRAGGNTGELFF.

The V call is TRBV12-3 or TRBV12-4, the J call TRBJ1-5, with no clear D. V lost 5 bases, J lost 5 bases, and 7 bases lay in between. The CDR3 is 12 residues long. CDR3 DNA: TGTGCCAGCAGTGTGGGGTATCAGCCCCAGCATTTT. Encoded protein: CASSVGYQPQHF.

The V gene is TRBV20-1, the J gene TRBJ2-5; D unclear. The CDR3 is 9 amino acids. Per germline, CDR1 DFQATT and CDR2 SNEGSKA (reference sequence). CDR3 amino acids: CANLFYAYF. DNA for the CDR3: TGCGCTAACCTATTCTACGCGTACTTC.

V and J are TRBV20-1 and TRBJ2-5; D is possibly TRBD1 (6 bases). Trimming stripped 0 bases from V and 11 bases from J, with 22 bases between. CDR3 length: 15 residues. The germline gives CDR1 DFQATT, CDR2 SNEGSKA (reference sequence). The CDR3 DNA sequence: TGCAGTGCTAGAGATCCCCTTGCAGGGGTGGGTGAGCAGTACTTC. Amino acid sequence: CSARDPLAGVGEQYF.

The rearrangement links TRBV29-1 to TRBJ1-1; no definite D call. Germline V lookup: CDR1 SQVTM, CDR2 ANQGSEA. Trimming shortened V by 2 bases and J by 0 bases, and 7 bases separated the two germline ends. This CDR3 region has 13 residues. The DNA for the CDR3 is TGCAGCGTTGAATATGGGGTGAACACTGAAGCTTTCTTT. It yields the protein CSVEYGVNTEAFF.

V is TRBV9 and J is TRBJ2-1; unclear D gene. V lost 4 bases and J lost 4, with 27 bases in between. Germline CDR1 SGDLS, CDR2 YYNGEE. The CDR3 has 19 residues. In DNA, the CDR3 is TGTGCCAGCAGCCACGTCGTGGCCCCCCGGCCGTCTCAATACAATGAGCAGTTCTTC. As protein: CASSHVVAPRPSQYNEQFF. The full variable domain, completed using reference TRBV9 and TRBJ2-1, is DSGVTQTPKHLITATGQRVTLRCSPRSGDLSVYWYQQSLDQGLQFLIQYYNGEERAKGNILERFSAQQFPDLHSELNLSSLELGDSALYFCASSHVVAPRPSQYNEQFFGPGTRLTVL.

In its sample, this clonotype was seen a few times. The chain uses TRBV20-1 and TRBJ2-3; a weak D match, TRBD1 (5 bases). The CDR3 totals 14 residues. Per germline, CDR1 DFQATT and CDR2 SNEGSKA (reference sequence). Trimming pared 6 bases from V and 0 bases from J, leaving 13 bases between. The CDR3 loop reads CSALTETSTDTQYF. CDR3 DNA sequence: TGCAGTGCACTGACAGAAACTAGCACAGATACGCAGTATTTT.

This chain connects TRBV12-3 or TRBV12-4 to TRBJ2-5; 11 nucleotides align to TRBD2. There are 15 residues in the CDR3. The V gene end was trimmed by 5 bases and the J gene end by 11 bases; junction bases not matched to a gene: 13. The CDR3 coding sequence is TGTGCCAGCAGTATACTAGCGGGGGTGGGCAATGAGCAGTACTTC. Amino acids: CASSILAGVGNEQYF.

This clonotype was observed a few times. The rearrangement links TRBV7-2 to TRBJ1-2; D not certain. Germline V gene data show CDR1 as SGHTA and CDR2 as FQGNSA. The CDR3 spans 16 residues. Trimming took off 1 base at V and 8 bases at J, with 20 bases between the two ends. The CDR3 bases are TGTGCCAGCAGCTTAGGCGTGGGCGGGTCTTTGGGCGGCTACACCTTC. It translates to CASSLGVGGSLGGYTF.

The CDR3 sequence: CASSPHGSGQGPYEQYF. CDR3 nucleotide sequence: TGTGCCAGCAGCCCCCACGGGTCAGGACAGGGCCCCTACGAGCAGTACTTC. The rearrangement uses TRBV21-1 and TRBJ2-7; TRBD1, the table's D call, lacks a check against the DNA. TRBV21-1 is shown as a pseudogene. This CDR3 is 17 amino acids long.

This clonotype showed up just a few times. The rearrangement joins TRBV5-1 to TRBJ1-1; no firm D call. Trimming left V 0 bases short and J 4 bases short, with 13 bases between. Germline CDR1 and CDR2: SGHRS and YFSETQ. The length of the CDR3 is 15 residues. In DNA, the CDR3 is TGCGCCAGCAGCTTGGACCGGACTCCGAGCACTGAAGCTTTCTTT. The encoded protein is CASSLDRTPSTEAFF.

The V call is TRBV18, the J call TRBJ2-3, with 7 bases fitting TRBD2. The ends lost 2 bases at V and 4 bases at J; junction bases unmatched: 9. CDR1 and CDR2 (germline): KGHSH, LQKENI. The CDR3 runs 16 residues. The CDR3 spells CASSPGSGGSPDTQYF. CDR3 DNA: TGTGCCAGCTCACCAGGCTCCGGCGGGAGCCCAGATACGCAGTATTTT.

The CDR3 region is CASSLDEFDEQYF. CDR3 coding DNA: TGTGCCAGCAGCTTAGACGAGTTCGATGAGCAGTACTTC. The chain links TRBV7-9 to TRBJ2-5; D uncertain. Trimming cost V 1 base and J 11 bases, with 14 bases left between them. Germline V gene sequence: CDR1 SEHNR, CDR2 FQNEAQ (reference sequence). The CDR3 sequence is 13 residues long.

This clonotype has just a few counts. V is TRBV6-5 and J is TRBJ1-2; D is ambiguous. V lost 3 bases and J 0 bases, leaving 8 bases between the germline ends. There are 14 residues in the CDR3. The germline CDR1 and CDR2 sequences are MNHEY and SVGAGI. CDR3 DNA: TGTGCCAGCAGTTATACGACTGCTAACTATGGCTACACCTTC. Its translation: CASSYTTANYGYTF.

This clonotype turned up a few times. The chain carries TRBV11-1 and TRBJ2-1, with D possibly called TRBD1 or TRBD2 (5 bases each). The CDR3 covers 13 residues. CDR1 is SGHAT and CDR2 is FQDESV in the germline V gene (reference sequence). The ends were cut back, 4 bases at V and 15 bases at J, with 19 bases in the middle. The CDR3 reads CASSSPLGPNAFF. DNA for the CDR3: TGTGCCAGCAGCTCCCCTTTGGGACCCAACGCGTTCTTC.

The table lists this clonotype with a few counts. V and J are TRBV7-8 and TRBJ2-1, with D perhaps matching TRBD1 (5 bases). Per germline, CDR1 SGHVS and CDR2 FQNEAQ. Deletions cut 4 bases from V and 8 bases from J, with 18 bases between. The CDR3 is 15 residues long. The CDR3 loop is CASSYPAGQGDEQFF. The CDR3, as DNA: TGTGCCAGCAGCTACCCTGCCGGGCAGGGCGATGAGCAGTTCTTC.

In this sample, this clonotype turned up a few times. This chain uses TRBV5-5 with TRBJ1-1; 7 bases are shared with TRBD1. CDR1 SGHKS and CDR2 YYEKEE come from the germline V gene (reference sequence). Trimming at V came to 3 bases and at J to 6 bases, leaving 2 bases not matched to a gene. There are 12 residues in the CDR3. DNA for the CDR3: TGTGCCAGCAGCTCACAGGGGTCTGAAGCTTTCTTT. As protein: CASSSQGSEAFF.

With regard to this clonotype: The junction does not match germline at one end; this may be a read error. J is TRBJ2-6 and V is TRBV6-6, with D unresolved. In germline, CDR1 is MNHNY, CDR2 SVGAGI (reference sequence). CDR3 length: 15 residues. The DNA of the CDR3 is TGTGCCGGCAGCCGGACGGACTCTGGGGCCAACGTCCTGACTTTC. Amino acid sequence: CAGSRTDSGANVLTF.